The rows below give T cell receptor beta chains drawn from one sample of a study of Ad26.COV2.S vaccination and SARS-CoV-2 variants. The assay was immunoSEQ multiplex PCR, and TCRdb's table has in-frame clones only and misses some. This table holds approximately 400,000 clones, roughly 84% found once. The sample consisted of peripheral blood, taken in a trial of Ad26.COV2.S vaccine versus placebo. These receptors originate from a person aged 18-65 years who received the Ad26.COV2.S COVID-19 vaccine or a placebo. CDR3s include the opening cysteine and the closing phenylalanine or tryptophan. Fields, in order: J gene, V gene, clone size, D gene, CDR3 DNA, CDR3 protein. A D gene is named only where the DNA matches it firmly. Clone size is shown for a subset of rows, as once, few, many or a class of expanded clone.

TRBJ1-4	TRBV19	once	NA	TGTGCCAGTAGCAAACAAAGCTCTAATGAAAAACTGTTTTTT	CASSKQSSNEKLFF
TRBJ2-7	TRBV18	NA	NA	TGTGCCAGCTCCCCCTCTTCCTACGAGCAGTACTTC	CASSPSSYEQYF
TRBJ1-6	TRBV3-1/TRBV3-2	NA	NA	TGTGCCAGCAGCCAAGGCCCCAGGGCCTCAGGGCGTTCACCCCTCCACTTT	CASSQGPRASGRSPLHF
TRBJ1-2	TRBV19	NA	NA	TGTGCCAGTAGTATGGACACATCCCTGGGCGGCTACACCTTC	CASSMDTSLGGYTF
TRBJ2-3	TRBV12-5	NA	TRBD2	TGTGCTAGTGGTCCTGTAAGGACTAGCGGGAGCACAGATACGCAGTATTTT	CASGPVRTSGSTDTQYF
TRBJ1-2	TRBV6-2/TRBV6-3	NA	NA	TGTGCCAGCAGCCACGGGACCTTTATGGAGGGCTACACCTTC	CASSHGTFMEGYTF
TRBJ2-5	TRBV24-1	NA	NA	TGTGCCACCAGTGACCCTGGTCCTCCCGAAGAGACCCAGTACTTC	CATSDPGPPEETQYF
TRBJ2-7	TRBV6-5	NA	NA	TGTGCCAGCAGTTATTCGGTGCTCCCGTACGAGCAGTACTTC	CASSYSVLPYEQYF
TRBJ2-3	TRBV30	NA	NA	TGTGCCTGGAGCTCTGTTAACGGGGGCGGGAGAGTCACAGATACGCAGTATTTT	CAWSSVNGGGRVTDTQYF
TRBJ1-5	TRBV16	NA	NA	TGTGCCAGCAGCCAAAATCCGGCAGATAGCAATCAGCCCCAGCATTTT	CASSQNPADSNQPQHF
TRBJ2-5	TRBV9	NA	TRBD2	TGTGCCAGCAGCGTAGGAGCGGGAGGATCAGAGACCCAGTACTTC	CASSVGAGGSETQYF
TRBJ2-7	TRBV5-6	NA	TRBD1	TGTGCCAGCACCACAGGGACAGGGAACTACGAGCAGTACTTC	CASTTGTGNYEQYF
TRBJ2-3	TRBV4-1	NA	TRBD1	TGCGCCAGCAGCCAAGCCGGGACAGGGGGGCGAACGCAGTATTTT	CASSQAGTGGRTQYF
TRBJ2-2	TRBV2	NA	NA	TGTGCCAGCAGTGCCTACTGGGCGGCCACCGGGGAGCTGTTTTTT	CASSAYWAATGELFF
TRBJ1-3	TRBV11-2	NA	NA	TGTGCCAGCAGCCTCCCATCCCCAAACACCATATATTTT	CASSLPSPNTIYF
TRBJ2-1	TRBV6-6	NA	TRBD2	TGTGCCAGCAGTTATGGAGCGGGGGGCTCCTACAATGAGCAGTTCTTC	CASSYGAGGSYNEQFF
TRBJ2-7	TRBV30	NA	TRBD1	TGTGCCTGGAGTATGGGACAGGGGGTTGCCGAGCAGTACTTC	CAWSMGQGVAEQYF
TRBJ2-6	TRBV28	NA	NA	TGTGCCAGCAGTCTCCTTGCTGGGGCCAACGTCCTGACTTTC	CASSLLAGANVLTF
TRBJ2-1	TRBV7-9	NA	NA	TGTGCCAGCAGCCGGACCCTGGCGGGCTCCTACAATGAGCAGTTCTTC	CASSRTLAGSYNEQFF
TRBJ2-6	TRBV29-1	NA	NA	TGCAGCCTGGATGACGGGGCCAACGTCCTGACTTTC	CSLDDGANVLTF
TRBJ1-2	TRBV11-2	NA	NA	TGTGCCAGCAGCCGGCCCGGGGGCTTCAGGGACTATGGCTACACCTTC	CASSRPGGFRDYGYTF
TRBJ2-1	TRBV10-3	NA	NA	TGTGCCATCAGTGCCAGCGAAGAAGGTCTGATAAGCGATGAGCAGTTCTTC	CAISASEEGLISDEQFF
TRBJ2-1	TRBV6-5	NA	TRBD2	TGTGCCAGGGGCTCGGGGACTAAAGACAATGAGCAGTTCTTC	CARGSGTKDNEQFF
TRBJ2-5	TRBV11-2	NA	NA	TGTGCCAGCACCTTGGGAGTACGGGAGACCCAGTACTTC	CASTLGVRETQYF
TRBJ1-5	TRBV2	NA	NA	TGTGCCAGCAGTGCTCGAACTCCTAATCAGCCCCAGCATTTT	CASSARTPNQPQHF
TRBJ2-1	TRBV10-3	NA	TRBD2	TGTGCCATCAGTGAGCCTTCGGCGGGAGGGCCGTCAAGGCAGTTCTTC	CAISEPSAGGPSRQFF
TRBJ2-7	TRBV10-3	NA	TRBD2	TGTGCCATCAGCCACCTAGCGGGTCCCATCTCCTACGAGCAGTACTTC	CAISHLAGPISYEQYF
TRBJ2-7	TRBV18	few	NA	TGTGCCAGCTCTAGGACAGTCTCCTACGAGCAGTACTTC	CASSRTVSYEQYF
TRBJ1-4	TRBV7-9	once	TRBD1	TGTGCCAGCAGCGCCTGGACAGGGGGTCCAAATGAAAAACTGTTTTTT	CASSAWTGGPNEKLFF
TRBJ2-7	TRBV19	NA	NA	TGTGCCAGTAGAGTGCAGGGAAGAGGGGCCTACGAGCAGTACTTC	CASRVQGRGAYEQYF
TRBJ2-7	TRBV4-3	few	NA	TGCGCCAGCAGCCAATATATGGGGTACGAGCAGTACTTC	CASSQYMGYEQYF
TRBJ1-1	TRBV7-8	NA	TRBD1	TGTGCCAGCAGCCTAATGGGACAGGGGAACACTGAAGCTTTCTTT	CASSLMGQGNTEAFF
TRBJ2-2	TRBV15	NA	TRBD1	TGTGCCACCAGCACGGTATGGACAGGGGGCCCCGGGGAGCTGTTTTTT	CATSTVWTGGPGELFF
TRBJ2-3	TRBV2	NA	NA	TGTGCCAGCAAACGGGCAGGGGAGGGCACAGATACGCAGTATTTT	CASKRAGEGTDTQYF
TRBJ2-7	TRBV7-9	NA	TRBD2	TGTGCCAGCAGCTTAGCCCCAGGTGTCGGCGGGAGTAACTACGAGCAGTACTTC	CASSLAPGVGGSNYEQYF
TRBJ2-1	TRBV24-1	NA	NA	TGTGCCACCTCAGGGGAGCGGGGAAATGAGCAGTTCTTC	CATSGERGNEQFF
TRBJ2-7	TRBV5-1	NA	TRBD1	TGCGCCAGCAGCCTGGGACAGGGGTCCCACGAGCAGTACTTC	CASSLGQGSHEQYF
TRBJ1-2	TRBV30	few	NA	TGTGCCTGGAGTAAGGGGACACCTTACTACACCTTC	CAWSKGTPYYTF
TRBJ1-6	TRBV9	few	TRBD1	TGTGCCAGCAGCCGGACAGGGGGGAATTCACCCCTCCACTTT	CASSRTGGNSPLHF
TRBJ2-5	TRBV5-1	NA	NA	TGCGCCAGCAGCTTGGTGGCACGTCAAGAGACCCAGTACTTC	CASSLVARQETQYF
TRBJ1-1	TRBV24-1	NA	TRBD1	TGTGCCACCAGTGACCGCACAGGGGTCGAGTCTGAAGCTTTCTTT	CATSDRTGVESEAFF
TRBJ2-7	TRBV7-9	once	NA	TGTGCCAGCAGCTTAGATGACAAATCCTACGAGCAGTACTTC	CASSLDDKSYEQYF
TRBJ2-2	TRBV4-1	once	TRBD1	TGCGCCAGCAGCCAAGATGGCAGGGGGCTTGCCGGGGAGCTGTTTTTT	CASSQDGRGLAGELFF
TRBJ2-2	TRBV30	NA	NA	TGTGCCTGGAGTGTGCTCAGTTCTTTCGGGAACACCGGGGAGCTGTTTTTT	CAWSVLSSFGNTGELFF
TRBJ1-5	TRBV2	NA	NA	TGTGCCAGCGCTGGGGCTAACAGGGTTTATAGCAATCAGCCCCAGCATTTT	CASAGANRVYSNQPQHF
TRBJ1-2	TRBV18	NA	TRBD1	TGTGCCAGCTCACCAACCGGGACAGACTATGGCTACACCTTC	CASSPTGTDYGYTF
TRBJ2-5	TRBV14	NA	TRBD2	TGTGCCAGCAGCCAAGCGGGGGGGCCTGAAGAGACCCAGTACTTC	CASSQAGGPEETQYF
TRBJ1-5	TRBV24-1	NA	NA	TGTGCCACCAGTGATCCTCCGGGAACTAGGGTCTATCAGCCCCAGCATTTT	CATSDPPGTRVYQPQHF
TRBJ2-7	TRBV10-2	NA	NA	TGCGCCAGCAGTGAGGAGGGGGGAATAGTCTACGAGCAGTACTTC	CASSEEGGIVYEQYF
TRBJ2-7	TRBV7-9	few	TRBD1	TGTGCCAGCAGCTTGTTCCAGGGGGCGGAAGAGCAGTACTTC	CASSLFQGAEEQYF
TRBJ1-3	TRBV11-2	NA	NA	TGTGCCAGCAGCTTAGGGGGGTCCTCTGGAAACACCATATATTTT	CASSLGGSSGNTIYF
TRBJ1-2	TRBV5-4	NA	NA	TGTGCCAGCAAAAACAGGCTACCGGGCTACACCTTC	CASKNRLPGYTF
TRBJ2-5	TRBV30	NA	NA	TGTGCCTGGAGTCCGGGCAGCGGTGGCCAAGAGACCCAGTACTTC	CAWSPGSGGQETQYF
TRBJ2-1	TRBV3-1/TRBV3-2	NA	NA	TGTGCCAGCAGCCAAGATCTAGCGAGCTCCTACAATGAGCAGTTCTTC	CASSQDLASSYNEQFF
TRBJ1-2	TRBV29-1	NA	NA	TGCAGCGTTGAAGATCAGGGCAGGGTGGATGGCTACACCTTC	CSVEDQGRVDGYTF